A single sample gave rise to the 3 T cell receptor beta chains below, sequenced in a study of blood T cells in healthy people across ages. A second PCR of roughly 7 to 11 cycles used a sample-barcoded 5' primer and a J-beta primer mix. One entry per CDR3 protein results from TCRdb running MiXCR on the 5' RACE reads. Counted here are more than 900,000 distinct CDR3 sequences, roughly 24% occurring once; the ten biggest clones make up approximately 0.75%. This sample was also put to use in a study of T cells of mothers and their children.

The sample taken for sequencing was blood. The receptors stem from a girl aged 2-9 years in good health.

This sequence joins TRBV2 and TRBJ1-2; a possible D gene is TRBD1 (5 bases). The CDR3 extends over 13 amino acids. Germline CDR1 SNHLY, CDR2 FYNNEI. The ends were cut back, 6 bases at V and 8 bases at J, with 16 bases in the middle. The CDR3 spells CASRLGRTYGYTF. Here the CDR3 DNA reads TGTGCCAGCAGATTGGGACGGACCTACGGCTACACCTTC.

The rearrangement uses TRBV15 and TRBJ1-1; unclear D gene. The V end was cut by 1 base, the J end by 7 bases, with 10 bases between. Germline assignment: CDR1 LNHNV and CDR2 YYDKDF (reference sequence). This CDR3 has 13 residues. CDR3: CATSRVEGGEAFF. CDR3 bases: TGTGCCACCAGCAGAGTAGAGGGAGGTGAAGCTTTCTTT.

The rearrangement links TRBV15 to TRBJ2-5; perhaps TRBD2 as D (6 bases). V shed 6 bases and J shed 4 bases, with 15 bases lying between them. This CDR3 region has 14 residues. Germline CDR1 and CDR2: LNHNV and YYDKDF (reference sequence). CDR3 protein: CATRGTRSRETQYF. The CDR3 DNA reads TGTGCCACCAGAGGGACTCGCTCCAGAGAGACCCAGTACTTC.